One T cell receptor (beta chain) is described in this entry. These data belong to a study of blood T cell repertoires in COVID-19. V lost 2 bases, J lost 0 bases, and 10 bases lay in between. Germline lookup yields CDR1 SGDLS and CDR2 YYNGEE. The CDR3 consists of 15 residues. The assay was immunoSEQ multiplex PCR, and TCRdb's table has in-frame clones only and misses some. The sample has about 140,000 clones, roughly 80% seen once. Sequencing was carried out using peripheral blood. The rearrangement links TRBV9 to TRBJ2-3; maybe TRBD1 (6 bases). The receptor was derived from a woman aged 45-65 years with active or convalescent COVID-19. CDR3 DNA: TGTGCCAGCAGCGTTGACAGGCTTAGCACAGATACGCAGTATTTT. Its protein is CASSVDRLSTDTQYF.